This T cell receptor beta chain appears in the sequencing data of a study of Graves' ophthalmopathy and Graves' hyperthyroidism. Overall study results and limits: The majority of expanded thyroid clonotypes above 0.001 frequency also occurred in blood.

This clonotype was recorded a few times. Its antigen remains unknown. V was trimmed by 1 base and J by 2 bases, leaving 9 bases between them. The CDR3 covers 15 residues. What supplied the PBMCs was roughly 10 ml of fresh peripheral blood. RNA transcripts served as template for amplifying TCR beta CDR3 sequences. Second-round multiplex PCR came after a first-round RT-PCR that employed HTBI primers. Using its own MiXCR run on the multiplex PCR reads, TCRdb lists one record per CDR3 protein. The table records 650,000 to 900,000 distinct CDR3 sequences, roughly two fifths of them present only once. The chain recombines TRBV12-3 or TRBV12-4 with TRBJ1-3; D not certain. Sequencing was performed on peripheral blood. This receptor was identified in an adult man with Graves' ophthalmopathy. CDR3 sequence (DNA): TGTGCCAGCAGTTTAGTGGTTACAGCTGGAAACACCATATATTTT. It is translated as CASSLVVTAGNTIYF.